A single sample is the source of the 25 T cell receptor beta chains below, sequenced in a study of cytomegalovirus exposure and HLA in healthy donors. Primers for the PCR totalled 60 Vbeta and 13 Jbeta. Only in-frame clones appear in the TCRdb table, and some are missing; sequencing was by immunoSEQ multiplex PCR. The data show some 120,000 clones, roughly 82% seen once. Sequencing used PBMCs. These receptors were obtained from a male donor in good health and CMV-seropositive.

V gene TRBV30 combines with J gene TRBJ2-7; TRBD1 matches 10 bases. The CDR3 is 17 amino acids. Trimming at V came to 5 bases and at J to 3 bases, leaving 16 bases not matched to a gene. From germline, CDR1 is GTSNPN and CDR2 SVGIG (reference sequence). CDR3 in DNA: TGTGCCTGGGCTCTAAACTTCGGGACAGGGGAGGACTACGAGCAGTACTTC. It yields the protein CAWALNFGTGEDYEQYF.

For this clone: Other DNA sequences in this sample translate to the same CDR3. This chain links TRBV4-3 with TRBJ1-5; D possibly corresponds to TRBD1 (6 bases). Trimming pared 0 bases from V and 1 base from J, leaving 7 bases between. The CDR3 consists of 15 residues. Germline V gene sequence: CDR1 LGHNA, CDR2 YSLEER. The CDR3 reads CASSQDRGSNQPQHF. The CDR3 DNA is TGCGCCAGCAGCCAAGATAGGGGGAGCAATCAGCCCCAGCATTTT.

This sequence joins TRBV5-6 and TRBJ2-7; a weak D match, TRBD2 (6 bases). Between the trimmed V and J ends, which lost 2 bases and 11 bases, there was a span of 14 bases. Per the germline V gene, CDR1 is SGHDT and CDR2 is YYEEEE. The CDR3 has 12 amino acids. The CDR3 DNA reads TGTGCCAGCAGCTTCCGACTAGGACTTGAGTACTTC. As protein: CASSFRLGLEYF.

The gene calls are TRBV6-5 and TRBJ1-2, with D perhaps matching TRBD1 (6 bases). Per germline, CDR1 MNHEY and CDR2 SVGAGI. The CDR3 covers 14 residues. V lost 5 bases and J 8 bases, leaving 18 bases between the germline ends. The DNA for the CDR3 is TGTGCCAGCAGTCCAGGGGCCCAAGCTGGCGGCTACACCTTC. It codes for CASSPGAQAGGYTF.

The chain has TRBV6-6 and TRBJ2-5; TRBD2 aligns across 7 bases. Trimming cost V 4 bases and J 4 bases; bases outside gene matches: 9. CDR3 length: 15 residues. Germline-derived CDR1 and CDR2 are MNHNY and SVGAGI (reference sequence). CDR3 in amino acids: CASSSAGVVGETQYF. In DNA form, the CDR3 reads TGTGCCAGCAGTTCCGCGGGGGTCGTTGGAGAGACCCAGTACTTC.

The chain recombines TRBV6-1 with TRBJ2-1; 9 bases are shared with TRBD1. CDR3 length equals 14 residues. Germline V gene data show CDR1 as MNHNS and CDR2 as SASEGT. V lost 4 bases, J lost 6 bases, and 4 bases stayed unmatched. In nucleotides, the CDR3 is TGTGCCAGCAGTGCGACAGGGGGTAGCAATGAGCAGTTCTTC. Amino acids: CASSATGGSNEQFF.

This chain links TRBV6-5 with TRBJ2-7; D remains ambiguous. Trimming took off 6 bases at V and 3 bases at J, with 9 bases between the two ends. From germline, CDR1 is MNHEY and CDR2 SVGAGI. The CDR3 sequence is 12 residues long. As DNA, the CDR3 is TGTGCCAGCAGGGCCAGAGGCTACGAGCAGTACTTC. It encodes CASRARGYEQYF.

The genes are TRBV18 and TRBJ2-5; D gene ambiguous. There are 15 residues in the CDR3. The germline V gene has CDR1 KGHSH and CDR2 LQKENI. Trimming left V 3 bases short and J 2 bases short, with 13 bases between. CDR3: CASSPSRYSQETQYF. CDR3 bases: TGTGCCAGCTCACCTTCCCGCTATTCACAAGAGACCCAGTACTTC. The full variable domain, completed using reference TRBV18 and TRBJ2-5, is NAGVMQNPRHLVRRRGQEARLRCSPMKGHSHVYWYRQLPEEGLKFMVYLQKENIIDESGMPKERFSAEFPKEGPSILRIQQVVRGDSAAYFCASSPSRYSQETQYFGPGTRLLVL.

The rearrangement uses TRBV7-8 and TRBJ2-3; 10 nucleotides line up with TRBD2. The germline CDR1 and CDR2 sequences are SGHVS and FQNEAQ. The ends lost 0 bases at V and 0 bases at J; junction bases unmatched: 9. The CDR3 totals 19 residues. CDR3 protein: CASSLAAVGTSASTDTQYF. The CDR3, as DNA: TGTGCCAGCAGCTTAGCGGCGGTGGGGACTAGCGCTAGCACAGATACGCAGTATTTT.

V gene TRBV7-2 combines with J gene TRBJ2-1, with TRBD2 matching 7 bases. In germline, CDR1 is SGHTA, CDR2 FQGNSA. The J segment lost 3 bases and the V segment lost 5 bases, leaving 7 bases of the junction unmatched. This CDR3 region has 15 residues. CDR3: CASSPSRDYYNEQFF. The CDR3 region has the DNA TGTGCCAGCAGCCCCTCACGGGACTACTACAATGAGCAGTTCTTC.

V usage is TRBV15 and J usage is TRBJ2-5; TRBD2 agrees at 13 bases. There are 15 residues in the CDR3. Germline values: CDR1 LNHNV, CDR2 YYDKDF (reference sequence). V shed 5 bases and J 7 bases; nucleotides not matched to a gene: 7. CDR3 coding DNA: TGTGCCACCAGCGCCGGGACTAGCGGGATTGTGACCCAGTACTTC. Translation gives CATSAGTSGIVTQYF.

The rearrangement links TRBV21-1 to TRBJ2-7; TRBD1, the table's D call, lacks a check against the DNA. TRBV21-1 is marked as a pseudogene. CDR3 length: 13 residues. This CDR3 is CASSFRDNYEQYF. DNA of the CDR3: TGTGCCAGCAGCTTCCGGGACAACTACGAGCAGTACTTC.

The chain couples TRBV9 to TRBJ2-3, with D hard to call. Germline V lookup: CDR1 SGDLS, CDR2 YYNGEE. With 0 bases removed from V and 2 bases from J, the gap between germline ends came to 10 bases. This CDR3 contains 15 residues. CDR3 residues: CASSVVPQHTDTQYF. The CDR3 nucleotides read TGTGCCAGCAGCGTAGTACCACAGCACACAGATACGCAGTATTTT.

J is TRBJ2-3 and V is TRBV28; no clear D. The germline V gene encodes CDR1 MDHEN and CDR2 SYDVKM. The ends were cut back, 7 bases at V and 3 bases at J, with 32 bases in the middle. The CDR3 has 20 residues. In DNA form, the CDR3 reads TGTGCCAGCACCCTACCCCGTATTGTTCGCTTTCCACGAGAGACAGATACGCAGTATTTT. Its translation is CASTLPRIVRFPRETDTQYF. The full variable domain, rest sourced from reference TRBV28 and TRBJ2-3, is DVKVTQSSRYLVKRTGEKVFLECVQDMDHENMFWYRQDPGLGLRLIYFSYDVKMKEKGDIPEGYSVSREKKERFSLILESASTNQTSMYLCASTLPRIVRFPRETDTQYFGPGTRLTVL.

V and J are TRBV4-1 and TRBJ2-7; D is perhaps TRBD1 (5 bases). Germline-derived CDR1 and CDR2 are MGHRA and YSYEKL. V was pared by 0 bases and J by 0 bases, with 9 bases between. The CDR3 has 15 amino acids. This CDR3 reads CASSQDSGISYEQYF. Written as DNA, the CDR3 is TGCGCCAGCAGCCAAGACTCAGGGATCTCCTACGAGCAGTACTTC.

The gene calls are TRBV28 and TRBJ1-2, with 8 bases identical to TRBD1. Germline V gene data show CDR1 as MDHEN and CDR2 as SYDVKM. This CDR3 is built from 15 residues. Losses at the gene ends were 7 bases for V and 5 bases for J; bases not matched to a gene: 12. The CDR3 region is CASKLAGQAIYGYTF. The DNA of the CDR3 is TGTGCCAGCAAATTGGCGGGACAGGCGATTTATGGCTACACCTTC.

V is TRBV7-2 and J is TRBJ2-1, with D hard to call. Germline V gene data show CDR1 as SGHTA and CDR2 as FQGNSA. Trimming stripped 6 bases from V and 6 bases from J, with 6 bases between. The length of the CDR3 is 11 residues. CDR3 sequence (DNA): TGTGCCAGCAGTCAGGCCAATGAGCAGTTCTTC. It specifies CASSQANEQFF.

The CDR3 bases are TGTGCCAGTAGTCACCCAGACAGACCGGAGCTGTTTTTT. This codes for CASSHPDRPELFF. This sequence joins TRBV19 and TRBJ2-2, with D perhaps matching TRBD1 (5 bases). The germline CDR1 and CDR2 sequences are LNHDA and SQIVND (reference sequence). The CDR3 has 13 amino acids. Trimming took 5 bases from V and 10 from J, leaving 14 bases between them.

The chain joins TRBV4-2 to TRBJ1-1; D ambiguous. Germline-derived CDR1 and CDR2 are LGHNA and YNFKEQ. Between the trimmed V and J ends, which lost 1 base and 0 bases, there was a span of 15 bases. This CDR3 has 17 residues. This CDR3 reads CASSQVGEFGVNTEAFF. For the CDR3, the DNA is TGTGCCAGCAGCCAAGTCGGGGAGTTTGGGGTGAACACTGAAGCTTTCTTT.

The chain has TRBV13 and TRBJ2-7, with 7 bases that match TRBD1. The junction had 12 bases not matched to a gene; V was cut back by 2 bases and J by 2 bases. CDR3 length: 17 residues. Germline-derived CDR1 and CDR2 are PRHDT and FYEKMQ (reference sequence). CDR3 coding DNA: TGTGCCAGCAGCTTATTGTATGGGACAGCCCTTACCTACGAGCAGTACTTC. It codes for CASSLLYGTALTYEQYF.

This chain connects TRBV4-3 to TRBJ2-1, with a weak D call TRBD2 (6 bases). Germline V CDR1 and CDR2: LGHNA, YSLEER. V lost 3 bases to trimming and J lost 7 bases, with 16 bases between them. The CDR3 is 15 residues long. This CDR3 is CASSQGRGDGNEQFF. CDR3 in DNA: TGCGCCAGCAGCCAGGGGCGGGGAGACGGGAATGAGCAGTTCTTC.

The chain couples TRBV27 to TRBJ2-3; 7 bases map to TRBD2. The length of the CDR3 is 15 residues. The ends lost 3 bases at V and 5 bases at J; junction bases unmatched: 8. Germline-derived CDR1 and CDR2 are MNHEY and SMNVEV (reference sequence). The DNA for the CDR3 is TGTGCCAGCAGTTTTGCCCCCGCTAGCGGAGATACGCAGTATTTT. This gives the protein CASSFAPASGDTQYF.

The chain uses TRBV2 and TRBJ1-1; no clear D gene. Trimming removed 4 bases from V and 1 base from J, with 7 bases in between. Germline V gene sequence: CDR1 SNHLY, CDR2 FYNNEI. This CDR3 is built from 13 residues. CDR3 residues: CASSAERNTEAFF. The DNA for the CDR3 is TGTGCCAGCAGTGCAGAGCGGAACACTGAAGCTTTCTTT.

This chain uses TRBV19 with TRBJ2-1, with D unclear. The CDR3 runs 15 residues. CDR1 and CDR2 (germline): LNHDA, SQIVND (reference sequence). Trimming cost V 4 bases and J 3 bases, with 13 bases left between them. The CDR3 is CASSNEPTLYNEQFF. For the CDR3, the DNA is TGTGCCAGTAGTAACGAACCTACCCTCTACAATGAGCAGTTCTTC. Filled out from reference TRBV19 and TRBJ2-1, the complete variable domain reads DGGITQSPKYLFRKEGQNVTLSCEQNLNHDAMYWYRQDPGQGLRLIYYSQIVNDFQKGDIAEGYSVSREKKESFPLTVTSAQKNPTAFYLCASSNEPTLYNEQFFGPGTRLTVL.

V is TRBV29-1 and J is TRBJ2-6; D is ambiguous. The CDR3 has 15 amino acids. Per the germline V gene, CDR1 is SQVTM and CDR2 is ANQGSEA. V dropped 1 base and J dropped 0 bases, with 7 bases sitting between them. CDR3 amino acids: CSVEGSGSGANVLTF. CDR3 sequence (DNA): TGCAGCGTTGAAGGGTCCGGCTCTGGGGCCAACGTCCTGACTTTC.